Included here is one T cell receptor beta chain sequence, with context. Its cognate antigen has yet to be identified. Base quality data are lacking; no much larger clone is found one base away. These data originate in a study of response to subunit inactivated influenza vaccine (dated by TCRdb to 2017 to 2018). Background for the entire study: Deep quantitative profiling of the T cell receptor repertoire was used in the study to follow responses to a trivalent subunit inactivated influenza vaccine. The paper as a whole reports these results and caveats: The authors suggested that each seasonal influenza vaccination may recruit only a limited number of new T cells.

Library method: RT-PCR. The sequencer was an Illumina HiSeq 2500. Clones were called with MiXCR by TCRdb after fastp trimmed the public reads at Q25, and only in-frame beta chains were retained. Entries are consolidated by CDR3 protein sequence, retaining the most common genes and DNA. This sample gives around 570,000 distinct CDR3 sequences in total; 6.5% to 8% of them show up just once. The ten largest make up 10% to 15% of the sample. Per the germline V gene, SGHDT is the CDR1 and YYEEEE is the CDR2. Taken from cysteine to phenylalanine, the CDR3 has 13 residues. This entry keeps only the CDR3 DNA: 39 bases, framed from base 1. V gives up 1 base and J gives up 8 bases, and the segment between their germline ends measures 12 bases.

The sequence is built from TRBV5-6 and TRBJ1-2, and the D gene may be TRBD1, 6 bases matching. The sequencing used PBMCs from blood, collected 23 to 25 months after vaccination. The sequence derives from a man aged 50 to 69 who received an inactivated influenza vaccine. Donor details come from another sample of the same person, matched by shared clones. The bases read TGTGCCAGCAGCTTGATGGGGGCCAGCGGCTACACCTTC. It specifies CASSLMGASGYTF.